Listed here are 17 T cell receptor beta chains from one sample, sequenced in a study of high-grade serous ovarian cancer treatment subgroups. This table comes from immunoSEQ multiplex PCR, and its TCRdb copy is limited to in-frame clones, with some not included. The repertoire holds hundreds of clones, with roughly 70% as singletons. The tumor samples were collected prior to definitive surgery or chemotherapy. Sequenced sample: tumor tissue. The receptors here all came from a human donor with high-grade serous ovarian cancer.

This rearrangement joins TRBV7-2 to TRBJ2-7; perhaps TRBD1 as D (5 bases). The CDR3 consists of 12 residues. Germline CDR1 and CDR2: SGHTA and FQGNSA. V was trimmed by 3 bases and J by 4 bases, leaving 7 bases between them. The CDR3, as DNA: TGTGCCAGCAGCTTCCAGGGTTACGAGCAGTACTTC. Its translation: CASSFQGYEQYF.

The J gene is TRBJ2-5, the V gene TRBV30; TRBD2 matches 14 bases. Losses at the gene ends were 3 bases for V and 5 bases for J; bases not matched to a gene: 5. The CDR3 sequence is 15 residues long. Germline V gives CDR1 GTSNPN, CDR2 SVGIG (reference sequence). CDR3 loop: CAWRRTSGRMETQYF. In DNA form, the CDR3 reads TGTGCCTGGAGGAGGACTAGCGGGAGGATGGAGACCCAGTACTTC.

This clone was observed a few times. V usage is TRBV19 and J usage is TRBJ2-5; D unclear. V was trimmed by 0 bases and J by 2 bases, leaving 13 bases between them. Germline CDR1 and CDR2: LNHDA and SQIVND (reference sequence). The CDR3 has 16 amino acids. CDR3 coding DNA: TGTGCCAGTAGTATAGACCTCTATAGAGTTCAAGAGACCCAGTACTTC. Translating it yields CASSIDLYRVQETQYF.

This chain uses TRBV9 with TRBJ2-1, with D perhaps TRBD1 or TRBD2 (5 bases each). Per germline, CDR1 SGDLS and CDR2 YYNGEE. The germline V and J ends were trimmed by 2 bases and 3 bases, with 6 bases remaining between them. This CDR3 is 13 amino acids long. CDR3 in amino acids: CASSVGDYNEQFF. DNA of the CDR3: TGTGCCAGCAGCGTGGGGGACTACAATGAGCAGTTCTTC.

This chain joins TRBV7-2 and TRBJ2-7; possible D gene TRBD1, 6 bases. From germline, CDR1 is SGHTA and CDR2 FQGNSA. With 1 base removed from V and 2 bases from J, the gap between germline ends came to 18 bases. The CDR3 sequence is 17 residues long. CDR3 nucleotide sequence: TGTGCCAGCAGCTTAGAGATTGGAGGACAGTCCCCCTACGAGCAGTACTTC. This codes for CASSLEIGGQSPYEQYF.

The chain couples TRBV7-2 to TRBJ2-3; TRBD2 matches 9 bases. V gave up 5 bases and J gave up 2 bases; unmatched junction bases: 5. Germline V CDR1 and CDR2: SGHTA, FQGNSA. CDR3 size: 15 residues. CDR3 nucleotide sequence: TGTGCCAGCAGCCCCTTAGCGGGGGCCACAGATACGCAGTATTTT. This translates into CASSPLAGATDTQYF. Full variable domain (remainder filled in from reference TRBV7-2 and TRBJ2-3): GAGVSQSPSNKVTEKGKDVELRCDPISGHTALYWYRQSLGQGLEFLIYFQGNSAPDKSGLPSDRFSAERTGGSVSTLTIQRTQQEDSAVYLCASSPLAGATDTQYFGPGTRLTVL.

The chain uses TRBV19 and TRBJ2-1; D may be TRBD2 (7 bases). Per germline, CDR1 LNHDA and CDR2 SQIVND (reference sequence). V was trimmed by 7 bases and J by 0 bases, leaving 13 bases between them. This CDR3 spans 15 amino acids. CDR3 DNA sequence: TGTGCCAGTACCCTAGGGGGGGCCTCCTACAATGAGCAGTTCTTC. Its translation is CASTLGGASYNEQFF.

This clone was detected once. The CDR3: CASRSELAAQETQYF. CDR3 in DNA: TGTGCCAGCAGATCGGAGCTGGCGGCCCAAGAGACCCAGTACTTC. The J gene is TRBJ2-5, the V gene TRBV6-5; D gene unclear. The germline gives CDR1 MNHEY, CDR2 SVGAGI. V lost 6 bases to trimming and J lost 1 base, with 15 bases between them. This CDR3 spans 15 amino acids.

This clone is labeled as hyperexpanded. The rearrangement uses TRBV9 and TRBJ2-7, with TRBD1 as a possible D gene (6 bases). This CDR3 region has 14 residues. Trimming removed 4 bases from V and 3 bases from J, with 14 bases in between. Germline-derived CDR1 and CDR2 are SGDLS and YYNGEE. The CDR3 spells CASSSGWGHYEQYF. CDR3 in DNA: TGTGCCAGCAGCTCCGGGTGGGGGCACTACGAGCAGTACTTC. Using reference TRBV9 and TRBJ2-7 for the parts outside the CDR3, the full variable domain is DSGVTQTPKHLITATGQRVTLRCSPRSGDLSVYWYQQSLDQGLQFLIQYYNGEERAKGNILERFSAQQFPDLHSELNLSSLELGDSALYFCASSSGWGHYEQYFGPGTRLTVT.

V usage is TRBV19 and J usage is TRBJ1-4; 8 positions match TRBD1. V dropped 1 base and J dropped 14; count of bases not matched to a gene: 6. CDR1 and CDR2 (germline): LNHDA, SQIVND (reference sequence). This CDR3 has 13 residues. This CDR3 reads CASSIAIHRGLFF. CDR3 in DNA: TGTGCCAGTAGTATAGCTATTCACAGGGGGCTGTTTTTT.

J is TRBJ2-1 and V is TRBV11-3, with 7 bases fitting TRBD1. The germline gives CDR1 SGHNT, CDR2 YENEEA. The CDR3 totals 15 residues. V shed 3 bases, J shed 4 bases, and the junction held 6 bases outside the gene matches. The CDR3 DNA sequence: TGTGCCAGCAGCTTGCGGTGGGGACAGTACAATGAGCAGTTCTTC. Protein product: CASSLRWGQYNEQFF.

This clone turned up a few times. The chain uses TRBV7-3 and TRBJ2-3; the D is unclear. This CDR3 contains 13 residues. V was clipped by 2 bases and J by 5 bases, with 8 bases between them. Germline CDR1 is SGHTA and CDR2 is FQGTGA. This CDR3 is CASSLGQVDTQYF. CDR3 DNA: TGTGCCAGCAGCTTAGGTCAAGTAGATACGCAGTATTTT. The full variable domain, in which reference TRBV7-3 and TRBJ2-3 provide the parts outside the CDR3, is GAGVSQTPSNKVTEKGKYVELRCDPISGHTALYWYRQSLGQGPEFLIYFQGTGAADDSGLPNDRFFAVRPEGSVSTLKIQRTERGDSAVYLCASSLGQVDTQYFGPGTRLTVL.

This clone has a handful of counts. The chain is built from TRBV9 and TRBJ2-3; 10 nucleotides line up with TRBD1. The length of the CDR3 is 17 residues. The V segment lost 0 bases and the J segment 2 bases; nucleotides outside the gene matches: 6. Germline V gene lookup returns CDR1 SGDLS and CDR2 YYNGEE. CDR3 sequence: CASSVDSGQGPTDTQYF. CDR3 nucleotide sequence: TGTGCCAGCAGCGTAGATTCGGGACAGGGGCCCACAGATACGCAGTATTTT.

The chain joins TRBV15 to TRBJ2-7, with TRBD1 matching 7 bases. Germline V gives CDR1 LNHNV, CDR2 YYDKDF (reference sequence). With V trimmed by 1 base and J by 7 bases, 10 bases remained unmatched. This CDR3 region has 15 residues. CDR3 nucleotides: TGTGCCACCAGCAGAGCACTAGGGACAGACGGGGAGCAGTACTTC. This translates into CATSRALGTDGEQYF.

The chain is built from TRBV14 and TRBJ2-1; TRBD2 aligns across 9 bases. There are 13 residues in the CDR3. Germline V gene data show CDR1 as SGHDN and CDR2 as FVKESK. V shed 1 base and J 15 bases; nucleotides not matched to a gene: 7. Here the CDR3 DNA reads TGTGCCAGCAGCCAAGTTCAATCTAGCGGGATGTTCTTC. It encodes CASSQVQSSGMFF.

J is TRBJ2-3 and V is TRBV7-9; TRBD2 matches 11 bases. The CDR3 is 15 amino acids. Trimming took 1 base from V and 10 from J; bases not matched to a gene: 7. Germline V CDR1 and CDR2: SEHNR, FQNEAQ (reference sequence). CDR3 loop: CASSLVLAGGVAQYF. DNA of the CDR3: TGTGCCAGCAGCTTAGTTCTAGCGGGAGGAGTGGCGCAGTATTTT.

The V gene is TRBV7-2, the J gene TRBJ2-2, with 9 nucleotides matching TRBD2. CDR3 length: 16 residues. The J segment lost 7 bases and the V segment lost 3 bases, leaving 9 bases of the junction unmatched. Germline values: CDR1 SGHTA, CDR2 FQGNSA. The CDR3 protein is CASSFPGTSPLGELFF. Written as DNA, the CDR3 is TGTGCCAGCAGCTTTCCTGGGACTAGCCCCCTCGGGGAGCTGTTTTTT.